This T cell receptor (beta chain) was identified in a study of PD-1 blockade in classical Hodgkin lymphoma. As concerns this clone: Its antigen is as yet unknown.

Data came from immunoSEQ multiplex PCR; TCRdb stores just in-frame clones and leaves some out. The sample lists around 20,000 clones, approximately 90% occurring once. Findings and limits, study-wide: Researchers reported that CD4+ TCR diversity, though not CD8+, rose significantly by C4D1. Lower baseline TCR diversity was reported for newly diagnosed patients than for healthy donors.

Germline CDR1 reads SGHRS; CDR2 reads YFSETQ. There are 13 residues in the CDR3. V lost 0 bases and J 5 bases, leaving 8 bases between the germline ends. Relapse was seen in all patients after autologous stem cell transplantation, and brentuximab vedotin exposure was variable. The sequence was collected from a human donor with classical Hodgkin lymphoma. The sequencing here drew on peripheral blood mononuclear cells (PBMCs), taken before the second cycle of nivolumab. The genes are TRBV5-1 and TRBJ2-5; tentative D call: TRBD1 (5 bases). CDR3 in amino acids: CASSLGGPETQYF. The CDR3 DNA follows: TGCGCCAGCAGCTTGGGGGGCCCTGAGACCCAGTACTTC.